This is a list of T cell receptor beta chains from one sample in a study of blood T cell repertoires in COVID-19. The assay was immunoSEQ multiplex PCR, and TCRdb's table has in-frame clones only and misses some. Among just over 300,000 clones listed, approximately 84% were seen once. Sequencing was done on a sample of PBMCs or T cells enriched from blood (not recorded which). The source is a man aged 25-40 years who had recovered from COVID-19. The CDR3 runs from the conserved cysteine through the conserved F or W. A D gene is named only where the DNA matches it firmly. Part of the rows lack a size; the others show once, few, many or a class for expanded clones.

clone_size	v_call	j_call	d_call	cdr3_aa	cdr3_nt
-	TRBV11-2	TRBJ1-3	-	CASSFRLTYGNTIYF	TGTGCCAGCAGCTTCAGGCTGACCTATGGAAACACCATATATTTT
-	TRBV5-6	TRBJ2-7	TRBD1	CASSPGQAYQEQYF	TGTGCCAGCAGCCCGGGACAGGCATACCAAGAGCAGTACTTC
-	TRBV19	TRBJ2-5	-	CASSFRDQETQYF	TGTGCCAGTAGTTTCCGGGACCAAGAGACCCAGTACTTC
-	TRBV30	TRBJ2-3	-	CAWSVRRADTQYF	TGTGCCTGGAGTGTACGACGGGCAGATACGCAGTATTTT
few	TRBV11-1	TRBJ2-3	TRBD2	CASSSPGLAPLDTQYF	TGTGCCAGCAGCTCCCCGGGACTAGCTCCCCTGGATACGCAGTATTTT
-	TRBV2	TRBJ1-5	-	CASSGDSSSRPQHF	TGTGCCAGCAGTGGAGACAGCTCCTCGCGGCCCCAGCATTTT
-	TRBV20-1	TRBJ2-5	-	CSATTGGTQYF	TGCAGTGCTACTACAGGTGGAACCCAGTACTTC
-	TRBV9	TRBJ2-5	TRBD1	CASSVFSGRGPEETQYF	TGTGCCAGCAGCGTATTTTCGGGCAGGGGGCCCGAAGAGACCCAGTACTTC
-	TRBV2	TRBJ1-2	TRBD1	CASSRGTGDNGYTF	TGTGCCAGCAGTCGTGGGACAGGGGATAATGGCTACACCTTC
-	TRBV5-1	TRBJ1-4	-	CASSSRADEKLFF	TGCGCCAGCAGCTCCCGAGCCGATGAAAAACTGTTTTTT
-	TRBV27	TRBJ2-1	-	CASSLWGENNEQFF	TGTGCCAGCAGTTTATGGGGGGAAAACAATGAGCAGTTCTTC
-	TRBV5-6	TRBJ1-6	-	CASSLAGSNSPLHF	TGTGCCAGCAGCTTGGCAGGAAGTAATTCACCCCTCCACTTT
-	TRBV9	TRBJ2-1	TRBD2	CASSQTRLAGTYNEQFF	TGTGCCAGCAGCCAGACTAGACTAGCGGGAACGTACAATGAGCAGTTCTTC
once	TRBV7-6	TRBJ2-7	-	CASSLGLPWDNSYEQYF	TGTGCCAGCAGCTTAGGCTTACCTTGGGACAACTCCTACGAGCAGTACTTC
-	TRBV5-1	TRBJ2-7	-	CASSLVAGTYEQYF	TGCGCCAGCAGCTTGGTTGCAGGGACCTACGAGCAGTACTTC
-	TRBV9	TRBJ2-1	-	CASSVQTTLITAEQFF	TGTGCCAGCAGCGTCCAGACTACTCTCATTACTGCTGAGCAGTTCTTC
-	TRBV5-1	TRBJ2-7	TRBD1	CASSLPEQGNEQYF	TGCGCCAGCAGCTTGCCCGAACAGGGGAACGAGCAGTACTTC
-	TRBV7-9	TRBJ2-3	TRBD1	CASSLGQGTDTQYF	TGTGCCAGCAGCCTTGGACAGGGCACAGATACGCAGTATTTT
-	TRBV18	TRBJ2-7	TRBD1	CASSPPPTGTGYEQYF	TGTGCCAGCTCACCACCTCCCACCGGGACAGGTTACGAGCAGTACTTC
-	TRBV25-1	TRBJ1-2	TRBD1	CASRDWTGAEGSF	TGTGCCAGCAGGGACTGGACAGGGGCGGAAGGGTCCTTC
-	TRBV19	TRBJ1-4	-	CASTEVLVTTNEKLFF	TGTGCCAGTACCGAGGTCCTTGTCACAACTAATGAAAAACTGTTTTTT
-	TRBV2	TRBJ2-3	TRBD2	CAGRGLGSDTQYF	TGTGCCGGAAGGGGACTAGGGTCAGATACGCAGTATTTT
-	TRBV18	TRBJ1-1	TRBD1	CASSLRDRGSGTEAFF	TGTGCCAGCTCGCTTAGGGACAGGGGGTCTGGCACTGAAGCTTTCTTT